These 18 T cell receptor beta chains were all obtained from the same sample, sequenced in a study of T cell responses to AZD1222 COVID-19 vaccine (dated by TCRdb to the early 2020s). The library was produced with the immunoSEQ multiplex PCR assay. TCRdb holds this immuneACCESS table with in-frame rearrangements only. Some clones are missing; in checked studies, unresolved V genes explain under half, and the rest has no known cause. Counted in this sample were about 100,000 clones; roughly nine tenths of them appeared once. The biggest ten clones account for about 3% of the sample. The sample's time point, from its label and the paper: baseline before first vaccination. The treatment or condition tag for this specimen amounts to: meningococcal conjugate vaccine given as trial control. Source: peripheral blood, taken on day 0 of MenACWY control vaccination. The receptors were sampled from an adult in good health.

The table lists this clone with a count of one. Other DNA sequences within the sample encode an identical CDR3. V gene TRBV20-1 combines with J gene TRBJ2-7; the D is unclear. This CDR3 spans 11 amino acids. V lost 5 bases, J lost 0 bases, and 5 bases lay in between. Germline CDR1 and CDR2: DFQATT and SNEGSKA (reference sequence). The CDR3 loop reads CSASSSYEQYF. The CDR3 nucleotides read TGCAGTGCTTCCAGCTCCTACGAGCAGTACTTC.

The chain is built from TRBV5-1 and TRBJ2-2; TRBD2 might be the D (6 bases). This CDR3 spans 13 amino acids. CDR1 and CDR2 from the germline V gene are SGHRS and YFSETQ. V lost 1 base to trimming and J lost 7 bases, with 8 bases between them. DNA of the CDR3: TGCGCCAGCAGCTTGCGCGGGGACGGGGAGCTGTTTTTT. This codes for CASSLRGDGELFF.

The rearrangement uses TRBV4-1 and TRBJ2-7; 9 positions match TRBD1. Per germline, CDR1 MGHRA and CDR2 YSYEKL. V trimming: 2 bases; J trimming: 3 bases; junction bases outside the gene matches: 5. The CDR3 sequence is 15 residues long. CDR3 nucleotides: TGCGCCAGCAGCCAAACAGGGGGCTCCCACTACGAGCAGTACTTC. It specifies CASSQTGGSHYEQYF.

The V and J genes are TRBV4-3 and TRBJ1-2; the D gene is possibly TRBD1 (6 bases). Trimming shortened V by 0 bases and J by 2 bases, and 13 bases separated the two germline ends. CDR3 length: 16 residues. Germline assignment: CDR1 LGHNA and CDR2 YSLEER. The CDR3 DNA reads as TGCGCCAGCAGCCAAGATCCAGGGGCTTACAACTATGGCTACACCTTC. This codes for CASSQDPGAYNYGYTF.

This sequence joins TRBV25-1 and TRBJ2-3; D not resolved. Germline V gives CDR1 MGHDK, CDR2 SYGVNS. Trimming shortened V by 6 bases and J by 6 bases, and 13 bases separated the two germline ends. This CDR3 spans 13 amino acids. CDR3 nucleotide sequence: TGTGCCAGCAGGCCATTACTTGGGGATACGCAGTATTTT. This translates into CASRPLLGDTQYF.

The CDR3 here is CSVEDGGNTIYF. For the CDR3, the DNA is TGCAGCGTTGAAGACGGTGGAAACACCATATATTTT. V is TRBV29-1 and J is TRBJ1-3; D ambiguous. The CDR3 contains 12 residues. Germline V gene data show CDR1 as SQVTM and CDR2 as ANQGSEA. Trimming left V 0 bases short and J 3 bases short, with 3 bases between.

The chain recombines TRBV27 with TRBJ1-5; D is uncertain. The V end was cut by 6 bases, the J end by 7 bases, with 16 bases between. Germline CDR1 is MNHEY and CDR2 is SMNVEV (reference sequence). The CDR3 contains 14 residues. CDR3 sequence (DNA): TGTGCCAGCAGGACCCATACGACTGGGCAGCCCCAGCATTTT. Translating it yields CASRTHTTGQPQHF.

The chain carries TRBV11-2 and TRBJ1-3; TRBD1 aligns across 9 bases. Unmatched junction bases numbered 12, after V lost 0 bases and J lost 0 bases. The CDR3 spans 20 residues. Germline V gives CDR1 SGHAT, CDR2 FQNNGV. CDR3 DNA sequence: TGTGCCAGCAGCTTAGATTTCCCGGGACAGGGACGGGTCTCTGGAAACACCATATATTTT. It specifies CASSLDFPGQGRVSGNTIYF. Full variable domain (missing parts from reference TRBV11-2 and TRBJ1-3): EAGVAQSPRYKIIEKRQSVAFWCNPISGHATLYWYQQILGQGPKLLIQFQNNGVVDDSQLPKDRFSAERLKGVDSTLKIQPAKLEDSAVYLCASSLDFPGQGRVSGNTIYFGEGSWLTVV.

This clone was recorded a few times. The CDR3 bases are TGTGCCAGCAGCTCCCAGGGGCAGGGCTATGGCTACACCTTC. It encodes CASSSQGQGYGYTF. The rearrangement links TRBV7-2 to TRBJ1-2; possible D gene TRBD1, 6 bases. The CDR3 has 14 residues. The ends were cut back, 4 bases at V and 4 bases at J, with 13 bases in the middle. Germline values: CDR1 SGHTA, CDR2 FQGNSA. Full variable domain (remainder filled in from reference TRBV7-2 and TRBJ1-2): GAGVSQSPSNKVTEKGKDVELRCDPISGHTALYWYRQSLGQGLEFLIYFQGNSAPDKSGLPSDRFSAERTGGSVSTLTIQRTQQEDSAVYLCASSSQGQGYGYTFGSGTRLTVV.

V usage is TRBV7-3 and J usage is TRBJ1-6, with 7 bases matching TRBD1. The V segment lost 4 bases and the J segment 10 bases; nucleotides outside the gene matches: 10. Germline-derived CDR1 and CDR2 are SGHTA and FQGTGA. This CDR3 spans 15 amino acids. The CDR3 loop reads CASSSRTGWESPLHF. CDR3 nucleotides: TGTGCCAGCAGCTCCCGGACAGGATGGGAATCACCCCTCCACTTT.

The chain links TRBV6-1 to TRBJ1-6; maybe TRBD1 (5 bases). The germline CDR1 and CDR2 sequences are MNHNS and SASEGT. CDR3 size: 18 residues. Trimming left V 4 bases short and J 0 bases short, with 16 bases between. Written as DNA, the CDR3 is TGTGCCAGCAGTGGCCCCACCCCAGGGAGCTCCTATAATTCACCCCTCCACTTT. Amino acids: CASSGPTPGSSYNSPLHF.

The CDR3 DNA is TGTGCCAGCTCACCATCCGTTCAGATCACCGGGGAGCTGTTTTTT. Translating gives CASSPSVQITGELFF. This rearrangement joins TRBV18 to TRBJ2-2, with no clear D. Germline CDR1 and CDR2: KGHSH and LQKENI. The CDR3 contains 15 residues. Trimming removed 2 bases from V and 4 bases from J, with 11 bases in between.

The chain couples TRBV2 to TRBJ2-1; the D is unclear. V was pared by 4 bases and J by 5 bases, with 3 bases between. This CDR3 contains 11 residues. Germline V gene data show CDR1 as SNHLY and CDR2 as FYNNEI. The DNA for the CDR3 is TGTGCCAGCAGTGGGCACAATGAGCAGTTCTTC. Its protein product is CASSGHNEQFF.

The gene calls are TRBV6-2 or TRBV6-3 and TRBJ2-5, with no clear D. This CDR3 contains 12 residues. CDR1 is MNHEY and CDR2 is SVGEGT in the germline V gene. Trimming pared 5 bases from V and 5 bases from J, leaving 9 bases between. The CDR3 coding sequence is TGTGCCAGCAGTACCTTCGCGGAGACCCAGTACTTC. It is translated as CASSTFAETQYF.

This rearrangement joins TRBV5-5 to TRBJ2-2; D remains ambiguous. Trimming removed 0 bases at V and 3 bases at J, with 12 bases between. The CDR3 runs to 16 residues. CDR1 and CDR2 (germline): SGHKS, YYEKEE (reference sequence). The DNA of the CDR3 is TGTGCCAGCAGCTTGGAGGTCTCCCCCGACACCGGGGAGCTGTTTTTT. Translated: CASSLEVSPDTGELFF.

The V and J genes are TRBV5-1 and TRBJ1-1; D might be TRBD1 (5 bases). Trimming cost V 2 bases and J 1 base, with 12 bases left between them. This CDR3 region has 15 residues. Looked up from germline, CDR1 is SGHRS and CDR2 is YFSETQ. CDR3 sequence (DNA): TGCGCCAGCAGCTTTTATCAGGGCCAGAACACTGAAGCTTTCTTT. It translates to CASSFYQGQNTEAFF.

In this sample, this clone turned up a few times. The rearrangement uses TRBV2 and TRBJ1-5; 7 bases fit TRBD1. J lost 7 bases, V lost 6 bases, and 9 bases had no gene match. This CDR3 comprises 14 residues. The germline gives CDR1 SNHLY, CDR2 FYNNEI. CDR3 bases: TGTGCCAGCAGCGACAGGGTTACGGAACAGCCCCAGCATTTT. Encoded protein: CASSDRVTEQPQHF.

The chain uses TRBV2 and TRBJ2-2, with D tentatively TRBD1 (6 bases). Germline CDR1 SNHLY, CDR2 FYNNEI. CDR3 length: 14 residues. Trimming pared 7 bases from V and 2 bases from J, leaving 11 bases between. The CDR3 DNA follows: TGTGCCAGCACAGGGGATTTTAACACCGGGGAGCTGTTTTTT. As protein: CASTGDFNTGELFF.